These T cell receptor beta chains were read from a single sample in a study of cytomegalovirus exposure and HLA in healthy donors. Measured with immunoSEQ multiplex PCR; TCRdb has only the in-frame clones, and not every one. The sample has roughly 160,000 clones; more than 80% are singletons. Sequencing input: PBMCs. These receptors came from a woman in her 30s in good health and CMV-seropositive. Both conserved end residues are part of each CDR3. Each record gives: clone size, V gene, J gene, D gene, CDR3 DNA, CDR3 protein. D genes are given only for firm matches. The listing skips clone size in some rows; elsewhere it reads once, few, many or a size class.

.,TRBV12-5,TRBJ2-3,TRBD2,TGTGCTAGTGGTTTGGGTAGCGGGGGCACAGATACGCAGTATTTT,CASGLGSGGTDTQYF
.,TRBV5-1,TRBJ1-4,.,TGCGCCAGCAGTGGGGGGGCAGGGAATGAAAAACTGTTTTTT,CASSGGAGNEKLFF
.,TRBV4-2,TRBJ2-3,TRBD2,TGTGCCAGCAGCCAGGGGGGGACTAGCACAGATACGCAGTATTTT,CASSQGGTSTDTQYF
.,TRBV27,TRBJ1-4,.,TGTGCCAGCAGTTTATATGCCAGGGTCGGAACTAATGAAAAACTGTTTTTT,CASSLYARVGTNEKLFF
once,TRBV4-1,TRBJ1-1,TRBD1,TGCGCCAGCAGGGACACAGGGGGTGCGAACACTGAAGCTTTCTTT,CASRDTGGANTEAFF
.,TRBV6-4,TRBJ1-2,TRBD1,TGTGCCAGCAGTCGTGGGACAGGGGGCAACTATGGCTACACCTTC,CASSRGTGGNYGYTF
.,TRBV29-1,TRBJ2-1,.,TGCAGCGTATACAGAAGAGATGAGCAGTTCTTC,CSVYRRDEQFF
.,TRBV7-2,TRBJ2-3,TRBD2,TGTGCCAGCAGCTTTGGGGGGATAGCGGGGGAAGATACGCAGTATTTT,CASSFGGIAGEDTQYF
.,TRBV6-1,TRBJ2-7,TRBD1,TGTGCCAGCACCAATTTAGGGACAGCTACCTACGAGCAGTACTTC,CASTNLGTATYEQYF
few,TRBV7-3,TRBJ2-7,.,TGTGCCAGCAGCTTAAGGGCGGGCGGTTACGAGCAGTACTTC,CASSLRAGGYEQYF
.,TRBV6-5,TRBJ1-1,.,TGTGCCAGCAGTTGGGGGGGGACTGAAGCTTTCTTT,CASSWGGTEAFF
.,TRBV5-8,TRBJ2-2,TRBD2,TGTGCCAGCAGCTTTCGGGCGGGAGCTAACACCGGGGAGCTGTTTTTT,CASSFRAGANTGELFF
.,TRBV27,TRBJ1-2,.,TGTGCCAGCAGTTTACAGGGTAGGAGTGGCTACACCTTC,CASSLQGRSGYTF
.,TRBV5-6,TRBJ2-1,TRBD2,TGTGCCAGCAGCTGGGTGGAAGCGGGGGGAAGGGATGAGCAGTTCTTC,CASSWVEAGGRDEQFF
.,TRBV15,TRBJ2-1,TRBD1,TGTGCCACCAGCAGAGATATTTCGGGGACAGGGTGGAACAATGAGCAGTTCTTC,CATSRDISGTGWNNEQFF
.,TRBV19,TRBJ1-5,TRBD1,TGTGCCAGTAGTCCAAAGGGACAGGGTAATCAGCCCCAGCATTTT,CASSPKGQGNQPQHF
.,TRBV10-3,TRBJ2-1,.,TGTGCCATCAGCGCGTCGTGGGAGCAGTTCTTC,CAISASWEQFF
.,TRBV9,TRBJ1-1,.,TGTGCCAGCAGCGTAGTCATGGGGGAGGGATCCAATCCTGAAGCTTTCTTT,CASSVVMGEGSNPEAFF
few,TRBV20-1,TRBJ1-2,.,TGCAGTGCCTCAGGGCATGGCTACACCTTC,CSASGHGYTF
.,TRBV18,TRBJ1-6,TRBD1,TGTGCCAGCTCAGCGAACGAAGTGAGCAGGGGGCAGAATTCACCCCTCCACTTT,CASSANEVSRGQNSPLHF
.,TRBV7-8,TRBJ2-2,TRBD2,TGTGCCAGCAGCTCCCGACAGCGGGGGGCCGGGGAGCTGTTTTTT,CASSSRQRGAGELFF
.,TRBV5-1,TRBJ2-2,.,TGCGCCAGCAGCTTGGTTCAGGGGAACACCGGGGAGCTGTTTTTT,CASSLVQGNTGELFF
once,TRBV9,TRBJ2-7,.,TGTGCCAGCAGCGTAGACGGGGGACCCTACGAGCAGTACTTC,CASSVDGGPYEQYF
.,TRBV19,TRBJ1-1,TRBD1,TGTGCCAGTAGTCCGAGACAGGGATTGAACACTGAAGCTTTCTTT,CASSPRQGLNTEAFF
.,TRBV9,TRBJ2-5,TRBD1,TGTGCCAGCAGCCAAGACAGGGGAGAGACCCAGTACTTC,CASSQDRGETQYF
.,TRBV29-1,TRBJ1-3,TRBD1,TGCAGCGTTGGCCGACAGGGGGTGACTGGAAACACCATATATTTT,CSVGRQGVTGNTIYF
few,TRBV18,TRBJ1-2,TRBD1,TGTGCCAGCTCACTGGGACAGCAAAAAAACTATGGCTACACCTTC,CASSLGQQKNYGYTF
.,TRBV6-1,TRBJ2-7,.,TGTGCCACCATCTCCCTGACAGCCTACGAGCAGTACTTC,CATISLTAYEQYF
.,TRBV11-2,TRBJ1-1,.,TGTGCCAGCAGTTCCGACTGGAACACTGAAGCTTTCTTT,CASSSDWNTEAFF
.,TRBV19,TRBJ2-7,TRBD1,TGTGCCAGTAGAAGGACAGGGTCCTACGAGCAGTACTTC,CASRRTGSYEQYF
.,TRBV7-9,TRBJ1-4,TRBD1,TGTTCCAGCAGCTTAGGGCTCGGGGACAGATTTACAACTAATGAAAAACTGTTTTTT,CSSSLGLGDRFTTNEKLFF
.,TRBV18,TRBJ1-4,.,TGTGCCAGCTCACCAGGGTACCGGGCAACTAATGAAAAACTGTTTTTT,CASSPGYRATNEKLFF
.,TRBV11-1,TRBJ2-2,.,TGTGCCAGCAGCCCCAGGGTAGCGGCTTTCACCGGGGAGCTGTTCTTT,CASSPRVAAFTGELFF
.,TRBV5-4,TRBJ2-1,TRBD1,TGTGCCAGCAGCTTGGGGGGACAGATCTACAATGAGCAGTTCTTC,CASSLGGQIYNEQFF
.,TRBV27,TRBJ1-2,.,TGTGCCAGCAGTTTAACGACGGGTCCGTATGGCTACACCTTC,CASSLTTGPYGYTF
.,TRBV27,TRBJ1-5,TRBD1,TGTGCCAGCAGTTTAGACCTTTGCCGGGACAGCGTAGGCAATCAGCCCCAGCATTTT,CASSLDLCRDSVGNQPQHF
.,TRBV5-4,TRBJ2-5,.,TGTGCCAGCAGCTCAGGAGACAGACAAGAGACCCAGTACTTC,CASSSGDRQETQYF
few,TRBV7-2,TRBJ2-2,TRBD2,TGTGCCAGCAGCTCGTGGCGCGGGGGGCGCCAACTCAACACCGGGGAGCTGTTTTTT,CASSSWRGGRQLNTGELFF
.,TRBV2,TRBJ1-2,.,TGTGCCAGCACTGAATGGGGGGACGGAGGCTACACCTTC,CASTEWGDGGYTF
.,TRBV7-2,TRBJ1-2,.,TGTGCCAGCAGCGTAGAAAGAGAGTATGGCTACACCTTC,CASSVEREYGYTF
once,TRBV6-5,TRBJ1-1,.,TGTGCCAGCAGACGGGGGGGGGCGATGAACACTGAAGCTTTCTTT,CASRRGGAMNTEAFF
.,TRBV7-9,TRBJ1-1,.,TGTGCCAGCAGCAATAGCCGGGCTTTCTTT,CASSNSRAFF
.,TRBV7-8,TRBJ2-5,.,TGTGCCAGCAGCCCCCAGACTAGTGGGGAGACCCAGTACTTC,CASSPQTSGETQYF
.,TRBV7-2,TRBJ1-2,.,TGTGCCAGCAGCTTAGGCGTTCGGGAGAGCTATGGCTACACCTTC,CASSLGVRESYGYTF
.,TRBV7-2,TRBJ2-7,.,TGTGCCAGCAGCAAGGACCGGGGGGCCGGGTACGAGCAGTACTTC,CASSKDRGAGYEQYF
.,TRBV5-4,TRBJ2-4,TRBD1,TGTGCCAGCAGCGCTGGGACAGGGCAGTACTTC,CASSAGTGQYF
.,TRBV19,TRBJ1-6,TRBD1,TGTGCCAGTAGGACGACAGGGGTCGGTTCACCCCTCCACTTT,CASRTTGVGSPLHF
.,TRBV5-1,TRBJ2-5,TRBD2,TGCGCCAGCAGCTTGGGGGGACTAGTCGAGACCCAGTACTTC,CASSLGGLVETQYF
.,TRBV27,TRBJ2-7,.,TGTGCCAGCAGTTTATCGGTGGGGCGAATCTCCTACGAGCAGTACTTC,CASSLSVGRISYEQYF
.,TRBV11-3,TRBJ1-2,TRBD1,TGTACACCGGGACAGGGGATAGGTGACTATGGCTACACCTTC,CTPGQGIGDYGYTF
.,TRBV7-9,TRBJ1-1,TRBD1,TGTGCCAGCAGCTTTCAGTACAGGGGAAGGAAGAGGGAAGCTTTCTTT,CASSFQYRGRKREAFF
few,TRBV28,TRBJ2-3,.,TGTGCCAGCAGTCCTCGGGACACCTCCCCGACGGATACGCAGTATTTT,CASSPRDTSPTDTQYF
.,TRBV10-3,TRBJ2-1,TRBD2,TGTGCCATCACCCCTAGCGGGGTTTTCAATGAGCAGTTCTTC,CAITPSGVFNEQFF